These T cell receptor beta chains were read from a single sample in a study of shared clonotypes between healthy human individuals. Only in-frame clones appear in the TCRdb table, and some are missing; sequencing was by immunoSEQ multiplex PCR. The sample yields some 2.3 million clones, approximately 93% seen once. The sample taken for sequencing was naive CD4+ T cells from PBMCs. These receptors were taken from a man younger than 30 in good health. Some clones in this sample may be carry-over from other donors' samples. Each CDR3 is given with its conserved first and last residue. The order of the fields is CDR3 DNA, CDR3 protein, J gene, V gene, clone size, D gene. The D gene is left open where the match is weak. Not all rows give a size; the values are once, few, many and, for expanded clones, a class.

CDR3 DNA: TGTGCCAGCAGCCAACGGACAGAAGGCTCCTACGAGCAGTACTTC; CDR3 protein: CASSQRTEGSYEQYF; J gene: TRBJ2-7; V gene: TRBV5-4; clone size: NA; D gene: NA
CDR3 DNA: TGTGCCAGCAGTGAGGACACAATTTCCTTCCAGGCTTTCTTT; CDR3 protein: CASSEDTISFQAFF; J gene: TRBJ1-1; V gene: TRBV28; clone size: NA; D gene: NA
CDR3 DNA: TGTGCCAGCAATCGGGGGTTGGGTTTGGATGGCTACACCTTC; CDR3 protein: CASNRGLGLDGYTF; J gene: TRBJ1-2; V gene: TRBV28; clone size: once; D gene: NA
CDR3 DNA: TGTGCCAGTAGTGGTACAGGGGACAGCGAGCAGTACTTC; CDR3 protein: CASSGTGDSEQYF; J gene: TRBJ2-7; V gene: TRBV19; clone size: NA; D gene: TRBD1
CDR3 DNA: TGTGCCAGCCGGCAATTAGCGGGAGGTGGCGATGAGCAGTTCTTC; CDR3 protein: CASRQLAGGGDEQFF; J gene: TRBJ2-1; V gene: TRBV28; clone size: NA; D gene: TRBD2
CDR3 DNA: TGCGCCAGCAGCGTGATCTCAGATGAGCAGTTCTTC; CDR3 protein: CASSVISDEQFF; J gene: TRBJ2-1; V gene: TRBV5-1; clone size: NA; D gene: NA
CDR3 DNA: TGTGCCAGCAGTCCCGACCTTCCTAGCGGGAGGGCGGGGAAGACCCAGTACTTC; CDR3 protein: CASSPDLPSGRAGKTQYF; J gene: TRBJ2-5; V gene: TRBV27; clone size: once; D gene: TRBD2
CDR3 DNA: TGTGCCAGCAGTTTATCGGGGAACGTCGGCTACACCTTC; CDR3 protein: CASSLSGNVGYTF; J gene: TRBJ1-2; V gene: TRBV28; clone size: NA; D gene: NA
CDR3 DNA: TGTGCCAGCAGCCGCCTCAATCAGCCCCAGCATTTT; CDR3 protein: CASSRLNQPQHF; J gene: TRBJ1-5; V gene: TRBV14; clone size: few; D gene: NA
CDR3 DNA: TGTGCCAGCTCACCTGTCCTGGGGCCCTACGAGCAGTACTTC; CDR3 protein: CASSPVLGPYEQYF; J gene: TRBJ2-7; V gene: TRBV18; clone size: NA; D gene: NA
CDR3 DNA: TGTGCCTGGAGATTCCCTAGCGGGAGGGGGACCGGGGAGCTGTTTTTT; CDR3 protein: CAWRFPSGRGTGELFF; J gene: TRBJ2-2; V gene: TRBV30; clone size: once; D gene: TRBD2
CDR3 DNA: TGTGCCAGCGCTAGAAGAACGCAAGCGATAAACACCGGGGAGCTGTTTTTT; CDR3 protein: CASARRTQAINTGELFF; J gene: TRBJ2-2; V gene: TRBV14; clone size: NA; D gene: NA
CDR3 DNA: TGTGCCAGCAGCGTAGATCTATTGGGAGACTACGAGCAGTACTTC; CDR3 protein: CASSVDLLGDYEQYF; J gene: TRBJ2-7; V gene: TRBV9; clone size: NA; D gene: NA
CDR3 DNA: TGCAGTGCTAGAGGAAGCATAGAGCAGTACTTC; CDR3 protein: CSARGSIEQYF; J gene: TRBJ2-7; V gene: TRBV20-1; clone size: NA; D gene: NA
CDR3 DNA: TGTGCCAGCAGCTTACAGGGGTCGAACACTGAAGCTTTCTTT; CDR3 protein: CASSLQGSNTEAFF; J gene: TRBJ1-1; V gene: TRBV7-3; clone size: once; D gene: NA
CDR3 DNA: TGTGCCAGCAGCTTAAGATACGAAAAACTGTTTTTT; CDR3 protein: CASSLRYEKLFF; J gene: TRBJ1-4; V gene: TRBV13; clone size: NA; D gene: NA
CDR3 DNA: TGCGCCAGCAGCCAGGACGGGGGGTTCGCTGGCTACACCTTC; CDR3 protein: CASSQDGGFAGYTF; J gene: TRBJ1-2; V gene: TRBV5-1; clone size: NA; D gene: NA
CDR3 DNA: TGTGCCAGCAGTTCCCCAGGGTCCTACGAGCAGTACTTC; CDR3 protein: CASSSPGSYEQYF; J gene: TRBJ2-7; V gene: TRBV28; clone size: NA; D gene: NA
CDR3 DNA: TGTGCCAGCAGGACTAGCAGACTCTACGAGCAGTACTTC; CDR3 protein: CASRTSRLYEQYF; J gene: TRBJ2-7; V gene: TRBV28; clone size: NA; D gene: TRBD2
CDR3 DNA: TGTGCCAGTAATAGCGGGAGGGCGTCAGATACGCAGTATTTT; CDR3 protein: CASNSGRASDTQYF; J gene: TRBJ2-3; V gene: TRBV19; clone size: NA; D gene: TRBD2